The subject of this entry is one TCR beta chain. The study recruited people aged about 18 to 95 years across 20 to 30 US areas. Clinical history reported by participants formed the basis on which cohorts were assigned. Either two negative PCRs, clearance, or symptom resolution qualified Cohort 3 donors as recovered. Using immunoSEQ multiplex PCR, the repertoire was profiled, and TCRdb retains in-frame clones only, with some absent. The sample has more than 250,000 clones; roughly 85% are singletons. Germline CDR1 is KGHDR and CDR2 is SFDVKD. The CDR3 loop spans 13 amino acids. V was shortened by 6 bases and J by 6 bases, with 14 bases between the two germline ends. This sample stems from a study of blood T cell repertoires in COVID-19. On the study more broadly: Nucleic acid was either cDNA or gDNA, and it came from T cells, B-cell-depleted T cells, or PBMCs.

The sequencing sample was made of PBMCs or T cells enriched from blood (not recorded which). V and J are TRBV24-1 and TRBJ2-7; D is unresolved. This receptor was obtained from a man younger than 45 who had recovered from COVID-19. The CDR3 bases are TGTGCCACCAGTCTTGCTGCCGGCGGCGAGCAGTACTTC. Amino acid sequence: CATSLAAGGEQYF.